There are a few counts of the clone carrying this TCR beta chain. No antigen is known for it. As every portion of the isolated RNA was reverse transcribed, the sequencing read expressed TCRB transcripts. Measured with immunoSEQ multiplex PCR; TCRdb has only the in-frame clones, and not every one. This sample yields approximately 150,000 clones, of which less than 10% are seen a single time; approximately 0.65% belongs to the top ten. CDR3 size: 14 residues. CDR1 and CDR2 (germline): MDHEN, SYDVKM. The V segment lost 6 bases and the J segment 5 bases; nucleotides outside the gene matches: 9. This record comes from a study of beta chain features in type 1 diabetes. The overall study: Sorted cell examination encompassed over 90,000,000 cells across all samples.

Staining for CD45RO/CCR7/CD25/CD127/CD95/CD27 allowed sorting of CD4+ naive, central memory, regulatory and stem cell-like memory cells. General study findings and limits: Insertion counts at VDJ junctions were lower in type 1 diabetes patients, who also showed more deletions there.

The clonotype comes from a woman in her forties in good health. This sequence joins TRBV28 and TRBJ1-1; TRBD1 matches at 7 bases. The sample taken for sequencing was central memory CD4+ T cells from blood. CDR3: CASSPGTVVTEAFF. The CDR3 bases are TGTGCCAGCAGCCCCGGGACAGTGGTGACTGAAGCTTTCTTT.